Listed below are T cell receptor beta chains from one sample, sequenced in a study of shared clonotypes between healthy human individuals. Assay used: immunoSEQ multiplex PCR; TCRdb lists only in-frame clones, some missing. The table includes 100,000 to 130,000 clones, approximately 70% detected once. The sequenced sample was memory CD8+ T cells sorted from blood. Receptors were obtained from a woman aged 25 to 39 in good health. The CDR3 runs from the conserved cysteine through the conserved F or W. Each record gives: J gene, D gene, V gene, clone size, CDR3 DNA, CDR3 protein. The D gene is left open where the match is weak. Only part of the rows carry a size: once, few, many, or a class if the clone is expanded.

j_gene: TRBJ1-1; d_gene: .; v_gene: TRBV7-9; abundance: .; CDR3nt: TGTGCCAGCAGCTTCGAGGGGAATACTGAAGCTTTCTTT; CDR3aa: CASSFEGNTEAFF
j_gene: TRBJ2-7; d_gene: .; v_gene: TRBV10-2; abundance: .; CDR3nt: TGCGCCAGCAGGGACGATAGCTCCTACGAGCAGTACTTC; CDR3aa: CASRDDSSYEQYF
j_gene: TRBJ1-1; d_gene: .; v_gene: TRBV4-1; abundance: .; CDR3nt: TGCGCCAGCAGGCAGATGTCCCACACTGAAGCTTTCTTT; CDR3aa: CASRQMSHTEAFF
j_gene: TRBJ2-1; d_gene: TRBD2; v_gene: TRBV5-8; abundance: .; CDR3nt: TGTGCCAGCAGCTTGGATCTAGCGGGAGGGCTCGCGGAGCAGTTCTTC; CDR3aa: CASSLDLAGGLAEQFF
j_gene: TRBJ2-1; d_gene: .; v_gene: TRBV19; abundance: few; CDR3nt: TGTGCCAGTAGTATTTGGGGGCTCGATGAGCAGTTCTTC; CDR3aa: CASSIWGLDEQFF
j_gene: TRBJ2-5; d_gene: .; v_gene: TRBV7-6; abundance: .; CDR3nt: TGTGCCAGCAGCCGTACCCAGGCTGGGGCTCAGCAGACCCAGTACTTC; CDR3aa: CASSRTQAGAQQTQYF
j_gene: TRBJ1-5; d_gene: .; v_gene: TRBV2; abundance: .; CDR3nt: TGTGCCAGCAGGCGGGCAGGGGACCATAGCAATCAGCCCCAGCATTTT; CDR3aa: CASRRAGDHSNQPQHF
j_gene: TRBJ2-7; d_gene: .; v_gene: TRBV11-2; abundance: many; CDR3nt: TGTGCCAGCAGCCTCCATTTGGCCTACGAGCAGTACTTC; CDR3aa: CASSLHLAYEQYF
j_gene: TRBJ1-6; d_gene: TRBD1; v_gene: TRBV2; abundance: .; CDR3nt: TGTGCCAGCAGGAGGACAGGGGGCTTGGATTCACCCCTCCACTTT; CDR3aa: CASRRTGGLDSPLHF
j_gene: TRBJ2-1; d_gene: .; v_gene: TRBV11-2; abundance: .; CDR3nt: TGTGCCAGCAGCCTAGCCCGCACAGGCCACAATGAGCAGTTCTTC; CDR3aa: CASSLARTGHNEQFF
j_gene: TRBJ2-1; d_gene: TRBD1; v_gene: TRBV6-4; abundance: few; CDR3nt: TGTGCCAGCAGTGCCGAAACCGGGACAGGGGGCAATGAGCAGTTCTTC; CDR3aa: CASSAETGTGGNEQFF
j_gene: TRBJ2-7; d_gene: TRBD2; v_gene: TRBV28; abundance: .; CDR3nt: TGTGCCAGCAGTTTAGGACTAGCGGGCATCTACGAGCAGTACTTC; CDR3aa: CASSLGLAGIYEQYF
j_gene: TRBJ1-4; d_gene: .; v_gene: TRBV27; abundance: .; CDR3nt: TGTGCCAGCAGTTTATACGCAGCAACTAATGAAAAACTGTTTTTT; CDR3aa: CASSLYAATNEKLFF
j_gene: TRBJ2-1; d_gene: TRBD1; v_gene: TRBV7-9; abundance: .; CDR3nt: TGTGCCAGCATCAGGGGGTCCAATGAGCAGTTCTTC; CDR3aa: CASIRGSNEQFF
j_gene: TRBJ2-7; d_gene: .; v_gene: TRBV28; abundance: .; CDR3nt: TGTGCCAGCACCAAGGGCGGAGATATGTACGAGCAGTACTTC; CDR3aa: CASTKGGDMYEQYF
j_gene: TRBJ1-3; d_gene: .; v_gene: TRBV5-1; abundance: .; CDR3nt: TGCGCCAGCAGCTTGGGAGCAGAGGCAGGAAACACCATATATTTT; CDR3aa: CASSLGAEAGNTIYF
j_gene: TRBJ2-3; d_gene: .; v_gene: TRBV11-2; abundance: .; CDR3nt: TGTGCCAGCAGCCTAGGAGTCAGGGAACCTAGCACAGATACGCAGTATTTT; CDR3aa: CASSLGVREPSTDTQYF
j_gene: TRBJ2-3; d_gene: .; v_gene: TRBV5-1; abundance: .; CDR3nt: TGCGCCAGCAGCTTGTTCGGCCGGGGCACAGATACGCAGTATTTT; CDR3aa: CASSLFGRGTDTQYF
j_gene: TRBJ1-5; d_gene: .; v_gene: TRBV4-2; abundance: .; CDR3nt: TGTGCCAGCAGCCAAGAATCTGGAAATCAGCCCCAGCATTTT; CDR3aa: CASSQESGNQPQHF
j_gene: TRBJ2-7; d_gene: .; v_gene: TRBV27; abundance: many; CDR3nt: TGTGCCAGCTTTAGCGCAAGCTACGAGCAGTACTTC; CDR3aa: CASFSASYEQYF
j_gene: TRBJ1-5; d_gene: TRBD1; v_gene: TRBV27; abundance: .; CDR3nt: TGTGCCAGCAGTGGTGGACAGGGATTCAATCAGCCCCAGCATTTT; CDR3aa: CASSGGQGFNQPQHF
j_gene: TRBJ2-2; d_gene: TRBD1; v_gene: TRBV28; abundance: .; CDR3nt: TGTGCACCGTGTAAAAGGACAGGCACCGGGGAGCTGTTTTTT; CDR3aa: CAPCKRTGTGELFF
j_gene: TRBJ2-1; d_gene: .; v_gene: TRBV19; abundance: .; CDR3nt: TGTGCCAGTAGACCTAGCTTGGGAGCTGCAAATGAGCAGTTCTTC; CDR3aa: CASRPSLGAANEQFF
j_gene: TRBJ1-1; d_gene: .; v_gene: TRBV11-2; abundance: .; CDR3nt: TGTGCCAGCAGCTTCCACAGCATGAACACTGAAGCTTTCTTT; CDR3aa: CASSFHSMNTEAFF
j_gene: TRBJ2-1; d_gene: TRBD2; v_gene: TRBV10-3; abundance: .; CDR3nt: TGTGCCATCAGCGGACGAAAGCGGGAGGGCCGTGAGCAGTTCTTC; CDR3aa: CAISGRKREGREQFF
j_gene: TRBJ2-1; d_gene: .; v_gene: TRBV27; abundance: .; CDR3nt: TGTGCCAGCAGTACATCGTACAATGAGCAGTTCTTC; CDR3aa: CASSTSYNEQFF
j_gene: TRBJ2-3; d_gene: .; v_gene: TRBV28; abundance: .; CDR3nt: TGTGCCAGCAATGGGGCGTCGGGCACAGATACGCAGTATTTT; CDR3aa: CASNGASGTDTQYF
j_gene: TRBJ2-2; d_gene: TRBD2; v_gene: TRBV4-1; abundance: .; CDR3nt: TGCGCCAGCAGCCAAGACCTCCAAGGGGAGGGAGGGGAGCTGTTTTTT; CDR3aa: CASSQDLQGEGGELFF
j_gene: TRBJ2-2; d_gene: .; v_gene: TRBV7-2; abundance: .; CDR3nt: TGTGCCAGCAGTAAGGTATCGGGGAGTAACACCGGGGAGCTGTTTTTT; CDR3aa: CASSKVSGSNTGELFF
j_gene: TRBJ2-1; d_gene: .; v_gene: TRBV6-1; abundance: .; CDR3nt: TGTGCCAGCAGTGGCGTTCAGGAGTACAATGAGCAGTTCTTC; CDR3aa: CASSGVQEYNEQFF
j_gene: TRBJ1-4; d_gene: .; v_gene: TRBV28; abundance: .; CDR3nt: TGTGCCAGCAGTTTCTTAGGGAAAAGGGTTAGTGAAAAACTGTTTTTT; CDR3aa: CASSFLGKRVSEKLFF
j_gene: TRBJ2-1; d_gene: TRBD2; v_gene: TRBV5-1; abundance: .; CDR3nt: TGCGCCAGCAGCTTGGTCGCTAGCGGGAGTTCCTACAATGAGCAGTTCTTC; CDR3aa: CASSLVASGSSYNEQFF
j_gene: TRBJ2-7; d_gene: .; v_gene: TRBV4-1; abundance: once; CDR3nt: TGCGCCAGCAGCCAAGCCCCCTCCGCCGGGGGCTTCTACGAGCAGTACTTC; CDR3aa: CASSQAPSAGGFYEQYF
j_gene: TRBJ2-7; d_gene: .; v_gene: TRBV2; abundance: .; CDR3nt: TGTGCCAGCAGTGAGGAGTTGGGTCAGCAGTACTTC; CDR3aa: CASSEELGQQYF
j_gene: TRBJ1-4; d_gene: .; v_gene: TRBV28; abundance: .; CDR3nt: TGTGCCAGCAGTTTTTCCAGCGCGGAAAAACTGTTTTTT; CDR3aa: CASSFSSAEKLFF
j_gene: TRBJ1-5; d_gene: TRBD1; v_gene: TRBV11-1; abundance: .; CDR3nt: TGTGCCAGCAGCTCCACAGGGGCCGGCAATCAGCCCCAGCATTTT; CDR3aa: CASSSTGAGNQPQHF
j_gene: TRBJ2-7; d_gene: .; v_gene: TRBV2; abundance: .; CDR3nt: TGTGCCAGCAGTGAAGCGCAAGCGGTGTACTTCGAGCAGTACTTC; CDR3aa: CASSEAQAVYFEQYF
j_gene: TRBJ2-7; d_gene: TRBD1; v_gene: TRBV2; abundance: .; CDR3nt: TGTGCCAGCAGTGAAGGAAGGACAGGGGCCTCCTACGAGCAGTACTTC; CDR3aa: CASSEGRTGASYEQYF
j_gene: TRBJ1-1; d_gene: TRBD1; v_gene: TRBV7-2; abundance: .; CDR3nt: TGTGCCAGCAGCTGGACAGGGGGAAACACTGAAGCTTTCTTT; CDR3aa: CASSWTGGNTEAFF
j_gene: TRBJ2-1; d_gene: .; v_gene: TRBV2; abundance: .; CDR3nt: TGTGCCAGCAGTGGGCTAGCTGGACTCAATGAGCAGTTCTTC; CDR3aa: CASSGLAGLNEQFF
j_gene: TRBJ1-2; d_gene: TRBD1; v_gene: TRBV4-1; abundance: .; CDR3nt: TGCGCCAGCAGCCATGGACAGGCCGATTATGGCTACACCTTC; CDR3aa: CASSHGQADYGYTF
j_gene: TRBJ2-7; d_gene: TRBD2; v_gene: TRBV28; abundance: .; CDR3nt: TGTGCCAGCAGCGCTAGCGGGAGTGGCTACGAGCAGTACTTC; CDR3aa: CASSASGSGYEQYF
j_gene: TRBJ2-7; d_gene: .; v_gene: TRBV10-2; abundance: once; CDR3nt: TGCGCCAGCAGTGAGGGTAGGCTGGTGAGGTACGAGCAGTACTTC; CDR3aa: CASSEGRLVRYEQYF
j_gene: TRBJ2-3; d_gene: TRBD2; v_gene: TRBV13; abundance: many; CDR3nt: TGTGCCAGCAGCTTCGGCGGACTAGCGGGAGTTAATCCAGATACGCAGTATTTT; CDR3aa: CASSFGGLAGVNPDTQYF
j_gene: TRBJ2-5; d_gene: .; v_gene: TRBV2; abundance: .; CDR3nt: TGTGCCAGTACCCCTGGAAAGACCCAGTACTTC; CDR3aa: CASTPGKTQYF
j_gene: TRBJ1-2; d_gene: .; v_gene: TRBV4-2; abundance: once; CDR3nt: TGTGCCAGCAGCCAAGTACTATTGTCTAACTATGGCTACACCTTC; CDR3aa: CASSQVLLSNYGYTF
j_gene: TRBJ1-4; d_gene: TRBD1; v_gene: TRBV7-6; abundance: .; CDR3nt: TGTGCCAGCAGCCTTGGACAGGGATGGCGGAAACTGTTTTTT; CDR3aa: CASSLGQGWRKLFF
j_gene: TRBJ2-7; d_gene: TRBD1; v_gene: TRBV2; abundance: .; CDR3nt: TGTGCCAGCACCATCCCGGGACAGTCCTCCTACGAGCAGTACTTC; CDR3aa: CASTIPGQSSYEQYF
j_gene: TRBJ2-7; d_gene: .; v_gene: TRBV5-4; abundance: .; CDR3nt: TGTGCCAGCAGCCCTGCACTAGGGCCCACCTACGAGCAGTACTTC; CDR3aa: CASSPALGPTYEQYF
j_gene: TRBJ1-6; d_gene: .; v_gene: TRBV4-1; abundance: .; CDR3nt: TGCGCCAGCAGCCAAGACCTAATTTCACCCCTCCACTTT; CDR3aa: CASSQDLISPLHF
j_gene: TRBJ2-1; d_gene: TRBD2; v_gene: TRBV6-4; abundance: .; CDR3nt: TGTGCCAGCAGTCAAACTAGCGGGGGTGCCTACAATGAGCAGTTCTTC; CDR3aa: CASSQTSGGAYNEQFF